This record covers a single T cell receptor (beta chain). Its cognate antigen is unknown. Only in-frame clones appear in the TCRdb table, and some are missing; sequencing was by immunoSEQ multiplex PCR. The sample has 2 million to 3 million clones; approximately 93% are singletons. This sample stems from a study of shared clonotypes between healthy human individuals. Study summary: Each donor had three CD4 naive, three CD4 memory, two CD8 naive and one CD8 memory plate. Study-level findings and limits: When naive CD4 clonotypes were compared across several donors, around 5% were shared.

After removal of 2 bases from V and 8 bases from J, the junction contained 4 bases not matched to a gene. This CDR3 is 15 amino acids long. The germline V gene encodes CDR1 SGHDN and CDR2 FVKESK. Sample: naive CD4+ T cells from PBMCs. Subset defined: CD45RA+ positively selected. This clonotype originated in a man younger than 35 in good health. Some clones in this sample may be carry-over from other donors' samples. The rearrangement links TRBV14 to TRBJ2-1, with 12 positions matching TRBD2. CDR3 amino acids: CASSQLAGGPYEQFF. The DNA of the CDR3 is TGTGCCAGCAGCCAACTAGCGGGAGGGCCTTATGAGCAGTTCTTC.